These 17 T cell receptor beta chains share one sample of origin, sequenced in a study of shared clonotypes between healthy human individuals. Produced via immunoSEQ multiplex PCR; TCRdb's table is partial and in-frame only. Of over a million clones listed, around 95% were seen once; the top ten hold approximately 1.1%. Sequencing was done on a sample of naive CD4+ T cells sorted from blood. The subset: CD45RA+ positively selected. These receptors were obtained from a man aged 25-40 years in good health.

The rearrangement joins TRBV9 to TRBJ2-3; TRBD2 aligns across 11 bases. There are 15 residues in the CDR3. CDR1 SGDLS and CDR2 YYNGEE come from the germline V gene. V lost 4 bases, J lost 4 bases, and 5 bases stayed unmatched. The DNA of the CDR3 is TGTGCCAGCAGCACTCTTAGCGGGAGGGCAGATACGCAGTATTTT. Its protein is CASSTLSGRADTQYF.

The CDR3 sequence: CASHTGQGEYSNQPQHF. The CDR3 DNA reads TGTGCCAGCCACACCGGACAGGGGGAATATAGCAATCAGCCCCAGCATTTT. The rearrangement links TRBV19 to TRBJ1-5; 10 nucleotides line up with TRBD1. V dropped 9 bases and J dropped 0; count of bases not matched to a gene: 11. Per the germline V gene, CDR1 is LNHDA and CDR2 is SQIVND (reference sequence). The CDR3 covers 17 residues.

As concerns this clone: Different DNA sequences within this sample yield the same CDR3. The CDR3 bases are TGTGCCAGCAGTGCGGGACGGCTACAAGAGACCCAGTACTTC. Its translation: CASSAGRLQETQYF. The V gene is TRBV2, the J gene TRBJ2-5; D tentatively fits TRBD1 or TRBD2 (5 bases each). V dropped 4 bases and J dropped 2 bases, with 11 bases sitting between them. CDR1 and CDR2 from the germline V gene are SNHLY and FYNNEI. This CDR3 has 14 amino acids.

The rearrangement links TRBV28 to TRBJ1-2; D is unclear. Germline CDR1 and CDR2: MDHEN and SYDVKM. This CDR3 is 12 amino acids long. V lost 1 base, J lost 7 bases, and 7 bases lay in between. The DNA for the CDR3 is TGTGCCAGCAGTTTATATCCAGGTGGCTACACCTTC. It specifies CASSLYPGGYTF.

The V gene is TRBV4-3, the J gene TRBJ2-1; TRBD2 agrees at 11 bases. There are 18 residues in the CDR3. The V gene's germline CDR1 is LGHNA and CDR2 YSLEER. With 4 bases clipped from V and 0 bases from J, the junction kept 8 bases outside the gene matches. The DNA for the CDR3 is TGCGCCAGCAGCCGGGTAGGGACTAGCGGAAGCTCCTACAATGAGCAGTTCTTC. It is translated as CASSRVGTSGSSYNEQFF.

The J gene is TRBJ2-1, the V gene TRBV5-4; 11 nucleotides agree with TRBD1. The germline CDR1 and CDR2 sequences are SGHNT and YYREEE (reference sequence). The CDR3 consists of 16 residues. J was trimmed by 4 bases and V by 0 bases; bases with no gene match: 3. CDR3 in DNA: TGTGCCAGCAGCTTGGCGCGGGACAGGGGGTACAATGAGCAGTTCTTC. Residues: CASSLARDRGYNEQFF. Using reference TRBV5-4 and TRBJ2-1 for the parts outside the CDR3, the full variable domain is ETGVTQSPTHLIKTRGQQVTLRCSSQSGHNTVSWYQQALGQGPQFIFQYYREEENGRGNFPPRFSGLQFPNYSSELNVNALELDDSALYLCASSLARDRGYNEQFFGPGTRLTVL.

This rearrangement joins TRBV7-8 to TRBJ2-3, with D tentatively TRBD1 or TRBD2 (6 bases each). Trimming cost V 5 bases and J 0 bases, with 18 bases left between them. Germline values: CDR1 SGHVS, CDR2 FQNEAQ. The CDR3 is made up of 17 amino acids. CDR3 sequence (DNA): TGTGCCAGCAGCCCCTATCGGGGGCTTTCTAGCACAGATACGCAGTATTTT. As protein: CASSPYRGLSSTDTQYF.

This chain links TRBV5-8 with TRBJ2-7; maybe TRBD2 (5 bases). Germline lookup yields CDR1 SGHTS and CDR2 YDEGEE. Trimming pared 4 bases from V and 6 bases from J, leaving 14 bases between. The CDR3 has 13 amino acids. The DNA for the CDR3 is TGTGCCAGCAGCGTTATCGGGAAGGTCGAGCAGTACTTC. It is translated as CASSVIGKVEQYF.

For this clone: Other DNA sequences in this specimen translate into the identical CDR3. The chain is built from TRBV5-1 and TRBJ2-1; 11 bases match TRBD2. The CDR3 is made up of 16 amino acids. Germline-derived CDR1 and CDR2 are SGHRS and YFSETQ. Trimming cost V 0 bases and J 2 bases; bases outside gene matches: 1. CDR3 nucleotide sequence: TGCGCCAGCAGCTTGGTTAGCGGGAGGGCCTACAATGAGCAGTTCTTC. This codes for CASSLVSGRAYNEQFF.

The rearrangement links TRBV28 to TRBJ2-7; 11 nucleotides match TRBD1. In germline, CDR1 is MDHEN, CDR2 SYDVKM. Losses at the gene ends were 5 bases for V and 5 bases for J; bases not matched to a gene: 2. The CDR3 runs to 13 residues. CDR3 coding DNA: TGTGCCAGCAGTGGGGGACAGGGGGACGAGCAGTACTTC. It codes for CASSGGQGDEQYF.

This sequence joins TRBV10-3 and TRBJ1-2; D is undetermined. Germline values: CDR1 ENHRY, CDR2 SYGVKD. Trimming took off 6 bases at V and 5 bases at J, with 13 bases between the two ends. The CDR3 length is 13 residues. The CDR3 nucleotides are TGTGCCATCAGAAGTTCGGACCTTTATGGCTACACCTTC. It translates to CAIRSSDLYGYTF.

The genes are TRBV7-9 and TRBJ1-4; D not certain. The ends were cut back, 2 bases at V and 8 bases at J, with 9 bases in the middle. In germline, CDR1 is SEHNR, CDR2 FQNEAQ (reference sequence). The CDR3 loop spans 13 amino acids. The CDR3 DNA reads TGTGCCAGCAGCTTACTGCAAGGCGAAAAACTGTTTTTT. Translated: CASSLLQGEKLFF.

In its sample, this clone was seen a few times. CDR3 sequence (DNA): TGTGCCATCAGTGAGTCTAGACAGGGGGTCATTACGCAGTATTTT. It specifies CAISESRQGVITQYF. This chain links TRBV10-3 with TRBJ2-3; 9 bases are a match to TRBD1. J gave up 8 bases and V 0 bases, and 6 bases lay outside the gene matches. The V gene's germline CDR1 is ENHRY and CDR2 SYGVKD. CDR3 length: 15 residues.

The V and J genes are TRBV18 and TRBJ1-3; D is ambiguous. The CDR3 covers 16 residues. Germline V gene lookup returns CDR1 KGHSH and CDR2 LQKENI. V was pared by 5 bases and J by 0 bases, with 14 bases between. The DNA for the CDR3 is TGTGCCAGCTCATCAAAGTCCTCTAGCTCTGGAAACACCATATATTTT. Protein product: CASSSKSSSSGNTIYF.

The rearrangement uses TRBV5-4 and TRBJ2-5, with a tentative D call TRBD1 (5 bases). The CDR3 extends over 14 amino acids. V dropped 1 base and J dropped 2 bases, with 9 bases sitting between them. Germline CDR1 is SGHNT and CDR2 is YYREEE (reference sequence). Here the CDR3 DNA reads TGTGCCAGCAGCTTGCAGGGCCCTCAAGAGACCCAGTACTTC. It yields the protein CASSLQGPQETQYF.

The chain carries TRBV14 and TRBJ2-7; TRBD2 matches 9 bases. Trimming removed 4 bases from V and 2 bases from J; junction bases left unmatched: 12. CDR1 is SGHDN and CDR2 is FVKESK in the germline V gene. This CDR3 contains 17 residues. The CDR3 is CASSRPLGAGGPYEQYF. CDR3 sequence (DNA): TGTGCCAGCAGCCGCCCCTTGGGAGCGGGAGGTCCCTACGAGCAGTACTTC.

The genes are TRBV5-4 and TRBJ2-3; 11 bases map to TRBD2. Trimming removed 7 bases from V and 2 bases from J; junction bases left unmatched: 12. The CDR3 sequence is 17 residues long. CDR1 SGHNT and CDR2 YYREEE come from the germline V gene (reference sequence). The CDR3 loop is CASSSRATSGNTDTQYF. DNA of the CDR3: TGTGCCAGCTCATCGCGGGCGACTAGCGGGAACACAGATACGCAGTATTTT.